This T cell receptor (beta chain) was captured in a study of blood T cell repertoires in COVID-19 (TCRdb year 2020). As for the study more broadly: Collaborator samples came from the United States, Italy and Spain and covered acute and convalescent phases of COVID-19. HLA class I and class II types, where available, came from metadata supplied by the sample provider rather than from assay-based typing. The prospective study material was composed of cDNA or gDNA derived from T cells, B-cell-depleted T cells, or PBMCs. The samples were drawn from two sources: the first 160 participants of the ongoing ImmuneRACE study, and 1,254 subjects contributed by 6 global collaborators. Subjects who had been exposed to COVID-19, were actively infected with it, or had recovered from it provided the deeply sampled blood TCRbeta repertoires that made up the dataset. Nearly every sample came with metadata listing a de-identified subject ID, COVID-19 status, age in years and sex. The repertoires were released in a freely available public database intended as a resource for research on the immune response to SARS-CoV-2.

Overall results and qualifications from the work: How much clinical and demographic metadata was included differed by source and by participant, and the metadata was provided uncurated.

Whole blood was collected in K2EDTA tubes by collaborating institutions according to the institutions' own protocols. For TCRbeta analysis, collaborator samples were shipped as frozen whole blood, as isolated PBMCs, or as DNA extracted from either sample type. A note on this clone: There is no known antigen for this receptor. Per-base qualities were not stored, and no clone one base away is much larger.

The CDR3 numbers 11 residues from cysteine through phenylalanine. Left in the record is the CDR3 DNA by itself, 33 bases read in frame from the first base. CDR1 and CDR2 were assigned from the germline V gene (reference sequence) as SEHNR and FQNEAQ. TCRbeta CDR3 regions were amplified from genomic DNA using the immunoSEQ Assay, a bias-controlled multiplex PCR. The paper's processing steps were these. The number of nucleated cells in each sample was estimated from the amplification of reference gene primers within the assay. To quantify the absolute abundance of each unique TCRbeta CDR3 rearrangement, sequence reads were collapsed and filtered. For each sample, productive Simpson clonality was calculated as the square root of Simpson's diversity index across productive rearrangements. Drawn from immuneACCESS, this table holds only the in-frame rearrangements with V and J called that TCRdb kept. Clones are partly lost; checked studies trace under half to an unresolved V gene and leave the rest unexplained. V and J calls and clone size follow that table, whereas D and trimming were derived from the DNA. This sample has about 88,000 clones in its table, and approximately 88% of those were observed once. The ten largest clones capture around 10% of the sample.

The sequence came from a man of 80 years or more with acute or convalescent COVID-19. Sequenced sample: peripheral blood. The chain uses TRBV7-9 and TRBJ1-4; the D gene is perhaps TRBD1, on 6 matching bases. The sequenced DNA: TGTGCTGCAGGGGTTGGTGAAAAACTGTTTTTT. The encoded protein is CAAGVGEKLFF.